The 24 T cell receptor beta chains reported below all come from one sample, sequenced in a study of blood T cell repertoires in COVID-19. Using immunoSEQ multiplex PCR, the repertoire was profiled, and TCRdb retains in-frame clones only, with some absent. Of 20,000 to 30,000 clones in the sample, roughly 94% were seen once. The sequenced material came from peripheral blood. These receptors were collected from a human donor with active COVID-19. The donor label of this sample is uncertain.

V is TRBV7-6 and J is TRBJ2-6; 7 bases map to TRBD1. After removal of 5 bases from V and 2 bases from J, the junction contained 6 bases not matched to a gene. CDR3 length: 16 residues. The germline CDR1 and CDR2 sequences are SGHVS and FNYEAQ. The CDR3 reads CASSPGTVAGANVLTF. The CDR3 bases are TGTGCCAGCAGCCCTGGGACAGTCGCTGGGGCCAACGTCCTGACTTTC.

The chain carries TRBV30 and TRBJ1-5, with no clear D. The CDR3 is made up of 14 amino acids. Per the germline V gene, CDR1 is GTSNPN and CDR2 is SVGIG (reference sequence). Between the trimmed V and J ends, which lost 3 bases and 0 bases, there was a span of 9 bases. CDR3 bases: TGTGCCTGGAGGCTCGCGGCTAGCAATCAGCCCCAGCATTTT. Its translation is CAWRLAASNQPQHF.

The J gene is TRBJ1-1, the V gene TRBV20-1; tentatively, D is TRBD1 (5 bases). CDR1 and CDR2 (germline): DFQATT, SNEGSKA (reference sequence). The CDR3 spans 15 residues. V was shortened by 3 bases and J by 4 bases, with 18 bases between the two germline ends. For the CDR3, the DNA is TGCAGTGCTAGTGGCGGGGGAGGGTGGGGCACTGAAGCTTTCTTT. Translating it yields CSASGGGGWGTEAFF.

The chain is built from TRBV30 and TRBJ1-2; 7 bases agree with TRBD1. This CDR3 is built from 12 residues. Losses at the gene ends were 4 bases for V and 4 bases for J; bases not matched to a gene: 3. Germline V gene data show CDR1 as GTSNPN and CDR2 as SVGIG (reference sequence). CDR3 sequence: CAWTGGFYGYTF. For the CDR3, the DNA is TGTGCCTGGACAGGGGGATTCTATGGCTACACCTTC.

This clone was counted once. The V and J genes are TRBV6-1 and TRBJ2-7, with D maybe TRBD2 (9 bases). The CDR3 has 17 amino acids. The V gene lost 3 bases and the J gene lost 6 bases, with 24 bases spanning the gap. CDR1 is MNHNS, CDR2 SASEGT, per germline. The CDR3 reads CASSEQGAGGPFGEQYF. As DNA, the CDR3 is TGTGCCAGCAGTGAGCAGGGGGCGGGAGGGCCTTTCGGCGAGCAGTACTTC.

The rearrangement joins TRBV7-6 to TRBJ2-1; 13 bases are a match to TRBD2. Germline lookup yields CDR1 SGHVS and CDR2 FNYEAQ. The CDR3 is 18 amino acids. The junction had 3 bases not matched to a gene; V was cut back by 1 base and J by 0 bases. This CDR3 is CASSLVLAGGSSYNEQFF. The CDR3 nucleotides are TGTGCCAGCAGCTTAGTACTAGCGGGGGGGAGCTCCTACAATGAGCAGTTCTTC.

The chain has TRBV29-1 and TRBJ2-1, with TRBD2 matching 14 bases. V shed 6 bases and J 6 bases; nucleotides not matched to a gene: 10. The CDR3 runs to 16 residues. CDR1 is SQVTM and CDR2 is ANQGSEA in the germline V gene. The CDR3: CSVAGTSGSPGNEQFF. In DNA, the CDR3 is TGCAGCGTGGCAGGGACTAGCGGGAGTCCTGGCAATGAGCAGTTCTTC.

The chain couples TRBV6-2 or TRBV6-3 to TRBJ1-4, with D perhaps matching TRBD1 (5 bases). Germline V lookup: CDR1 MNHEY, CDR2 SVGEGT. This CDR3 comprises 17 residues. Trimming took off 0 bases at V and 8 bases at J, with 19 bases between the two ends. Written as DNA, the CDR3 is TGTGCCAGCAGTTACTCGATCAGGGCCGAAGCTTTAGAAAAACTGTTTTTT. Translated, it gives CASSYSIRAEALEKLFF.

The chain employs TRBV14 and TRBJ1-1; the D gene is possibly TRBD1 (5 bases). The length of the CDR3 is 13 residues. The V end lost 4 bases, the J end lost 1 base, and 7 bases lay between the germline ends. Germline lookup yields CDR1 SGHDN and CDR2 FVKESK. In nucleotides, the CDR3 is TGTGCCAGCAGCCGACAGCGGAACACTGAAGCTTTCTTT. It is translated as CASSRQRNTEAFF.

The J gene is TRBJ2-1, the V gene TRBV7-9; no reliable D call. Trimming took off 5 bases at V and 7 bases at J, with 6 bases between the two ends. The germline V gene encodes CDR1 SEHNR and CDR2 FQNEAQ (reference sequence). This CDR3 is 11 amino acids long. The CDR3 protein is CASSRENEQFF. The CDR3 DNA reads TGTGCCAGCAGCCGCGAAAATGAGCAGTTCTTC.

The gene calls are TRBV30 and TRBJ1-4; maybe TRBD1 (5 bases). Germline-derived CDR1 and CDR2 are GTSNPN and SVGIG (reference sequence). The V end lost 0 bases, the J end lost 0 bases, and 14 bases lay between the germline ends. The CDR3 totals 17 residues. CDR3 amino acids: CAWSVHRSTTTNEKLFF. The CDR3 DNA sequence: TGTGCCTGGAGTGTGCACAGGTCCACAACAACTAATGAAAAACTGTTTTTT.

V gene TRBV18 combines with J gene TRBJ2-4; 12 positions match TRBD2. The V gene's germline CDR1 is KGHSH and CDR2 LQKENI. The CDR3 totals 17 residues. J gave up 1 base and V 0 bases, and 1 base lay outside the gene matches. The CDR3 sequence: CASSPPLAGGAKNIQYF. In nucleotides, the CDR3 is TGTGCCAGCTCACCACCGCTAGCGGGGGGGGCCAAAAACATTCAGTACTTC.

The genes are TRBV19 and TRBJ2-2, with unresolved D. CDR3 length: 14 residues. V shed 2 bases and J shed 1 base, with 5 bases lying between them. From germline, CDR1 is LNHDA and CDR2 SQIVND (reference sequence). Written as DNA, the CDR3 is TGTGCCAGTAGTATATCGGTGAACACCGGGGAGCTGTTTTTT. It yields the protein CASSISVNTGELFF.

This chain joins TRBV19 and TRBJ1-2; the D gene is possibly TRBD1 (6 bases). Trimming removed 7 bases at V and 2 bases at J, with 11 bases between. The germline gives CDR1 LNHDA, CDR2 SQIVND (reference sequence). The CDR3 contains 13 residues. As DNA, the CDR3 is TGTGCCAGTACGGACAGACGCAACTATGGCTACACCTTC. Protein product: CASTDRRNYGYTF.

DNA for the CDR3: TGTGCCAGCAGTTTAACCGGGCCCCTCCACTTT. This encodes CASSLTGPLHF. V gene TRBV12-3 or TRBV12-4 combines with J gene TRBJ1-6; D not resolved. The V end lost 2 bases, the J end lost 13 bases, and 6 bases lay between the germline ends. This CDR3 is 11 amino acids long.

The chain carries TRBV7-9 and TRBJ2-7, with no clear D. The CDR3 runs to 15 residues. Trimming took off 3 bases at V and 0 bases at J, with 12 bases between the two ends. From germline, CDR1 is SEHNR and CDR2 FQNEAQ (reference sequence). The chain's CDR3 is CASSLVAVSSYEQYF. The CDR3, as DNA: TGTGCCAGCAGCTTGGTGGCGGTAAGCTCCTACGAGCAGTACTTC.

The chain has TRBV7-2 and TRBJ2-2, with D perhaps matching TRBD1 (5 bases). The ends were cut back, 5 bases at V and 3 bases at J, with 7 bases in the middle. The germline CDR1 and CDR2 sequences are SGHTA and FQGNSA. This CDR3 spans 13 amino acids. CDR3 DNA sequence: TGTGCCAGCAGCGGGGCCGACACCGGGGAGCTGTTTTTT. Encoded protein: CASSGADTGELFF.

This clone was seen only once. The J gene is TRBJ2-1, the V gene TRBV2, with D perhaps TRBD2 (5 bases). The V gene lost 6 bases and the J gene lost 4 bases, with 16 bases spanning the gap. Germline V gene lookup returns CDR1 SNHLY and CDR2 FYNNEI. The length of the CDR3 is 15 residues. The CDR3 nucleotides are TGTGCCAGCAGGCTAGCCCTTCGAGGGTACAATGAGCAGTTCTTC. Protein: CASRLALRGYNEQFF.

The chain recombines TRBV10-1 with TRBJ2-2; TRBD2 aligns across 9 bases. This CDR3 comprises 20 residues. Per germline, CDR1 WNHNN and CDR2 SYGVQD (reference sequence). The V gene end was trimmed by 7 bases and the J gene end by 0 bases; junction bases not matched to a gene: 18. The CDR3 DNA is TGCGCCAGCACCCGAACTCTGGAGAGGCGGGAGGGCCCGAACACCGGGGAGCTGTTTTTT. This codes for CASTRTLERREGPNTGELFF.

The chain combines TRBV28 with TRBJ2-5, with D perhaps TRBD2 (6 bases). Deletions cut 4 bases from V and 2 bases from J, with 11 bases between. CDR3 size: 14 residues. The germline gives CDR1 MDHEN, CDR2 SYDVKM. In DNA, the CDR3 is TGTGCCAGCAGTTATTGGGGGGTACAAGAGACCCAGTACTTC. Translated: CASSYWGVQETQYF. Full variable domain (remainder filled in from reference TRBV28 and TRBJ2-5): DVKVTQSSRYLVKRTGEKVFLECVQDMDHENMFWYRQDPGLGLRLIYFSYDVKMKEKGDIPEGYSVSREKKERFSLILESASTNQTSMYLCASSYWGVQETQYFGPGTRLLVL.

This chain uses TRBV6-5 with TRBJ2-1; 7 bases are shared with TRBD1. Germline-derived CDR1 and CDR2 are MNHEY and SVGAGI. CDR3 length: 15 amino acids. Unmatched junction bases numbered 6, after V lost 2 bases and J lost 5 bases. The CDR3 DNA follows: TGTGCCAGCAGTTACCTCGACAGGGTGGACAATGAGCAGTTCTTC. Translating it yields CASSYLDRVDNEQFF.

The CDR3 region has the DNA TGTGCCATCAGTGGGACTGGTACTTACGAGCAGTACTTC. It specifies CAISGTGTYEQYF. The chain joins TRBV10-3 to TRBJ2-7; possibly TRBD2 for D (5 bases). V was cut by 4 bases and J by 4 bases, with 11 bases left in between. From germline, CDR1 is ENHRY and CDR2 SYGVKD. This CDR3 comprises 13 residues.

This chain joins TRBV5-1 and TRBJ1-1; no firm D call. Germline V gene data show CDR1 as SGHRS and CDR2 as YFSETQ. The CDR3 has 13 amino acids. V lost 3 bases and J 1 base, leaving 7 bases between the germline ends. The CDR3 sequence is CASSSPGNTEAFF. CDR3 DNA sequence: TGCGCCAGCAGCTCCCCAGGGAACACTGAAGCTTTCTTT. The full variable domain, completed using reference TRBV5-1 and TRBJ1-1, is KAGVTQTPRYLIKTRGQQVTLSCSPISGHRSVSWYQQTPGQGLQFLFEYFSETQRNKGNFPGRFSGRQFSNSRSEMNVSTLELGDSALYLCASSSPGNTEAFFGQGTRLTVV.

The CDR3 loop reads CASSPGTGQSNNEQFF. The CDR3 DNA reads as TGTGCCAGCAGCCCTGGGACGGGACAGTCCAACAATGAGCAGTTCTTC. J is TRBJ2-1 and V is TRBV3-1 (or the pseudogene TRBV3-2); TRBD1 agrees at 7 bases. With V trimmed by 4 bases and J by 5 bases, 11 bases remained unmatched. Germline V gene data show CDR1 as LGHDT and CDR2 as YNNKEL (reference sequence). The CDR3 spans 16 residues.